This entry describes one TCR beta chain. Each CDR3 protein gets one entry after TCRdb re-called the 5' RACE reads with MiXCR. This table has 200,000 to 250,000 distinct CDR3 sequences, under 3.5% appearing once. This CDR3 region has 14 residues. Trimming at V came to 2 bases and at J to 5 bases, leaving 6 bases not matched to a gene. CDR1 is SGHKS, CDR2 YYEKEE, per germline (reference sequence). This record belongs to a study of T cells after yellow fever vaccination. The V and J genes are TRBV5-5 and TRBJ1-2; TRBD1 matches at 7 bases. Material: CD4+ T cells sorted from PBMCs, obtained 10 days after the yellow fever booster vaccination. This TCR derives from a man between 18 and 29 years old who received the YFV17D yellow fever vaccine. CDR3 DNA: TGTGCCAGCAGCTTCCGGGACAGAGGTTATGGCTACACCTTC. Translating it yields CASSFRDRGYGYTF.